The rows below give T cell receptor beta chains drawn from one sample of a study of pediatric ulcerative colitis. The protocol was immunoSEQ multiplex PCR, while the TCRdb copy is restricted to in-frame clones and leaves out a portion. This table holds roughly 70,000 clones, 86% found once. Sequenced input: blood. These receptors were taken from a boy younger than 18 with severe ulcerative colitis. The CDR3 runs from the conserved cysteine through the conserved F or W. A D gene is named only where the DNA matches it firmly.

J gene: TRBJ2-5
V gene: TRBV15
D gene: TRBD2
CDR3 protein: CATSRDSTREAQYF

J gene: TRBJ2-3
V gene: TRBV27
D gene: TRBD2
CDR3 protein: CASRLAGARTDTQYF

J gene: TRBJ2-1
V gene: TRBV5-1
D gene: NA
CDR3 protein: CASRDLPSSYNEQFF

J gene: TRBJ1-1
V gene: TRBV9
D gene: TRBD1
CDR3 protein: CASSDSTGDDTEAFF

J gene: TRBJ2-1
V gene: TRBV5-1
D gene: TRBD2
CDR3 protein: CASSLEGGSSYNEQFF

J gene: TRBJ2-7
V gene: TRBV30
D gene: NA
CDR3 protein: CAWSRGANIYEQYF

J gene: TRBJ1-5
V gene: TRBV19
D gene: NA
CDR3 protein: CASSLITGIPTPQHF

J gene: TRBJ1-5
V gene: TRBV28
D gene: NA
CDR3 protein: CASSLLTGSGRNQPQHF

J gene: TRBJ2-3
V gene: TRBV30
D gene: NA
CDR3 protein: CAWGRQSTDTQYF

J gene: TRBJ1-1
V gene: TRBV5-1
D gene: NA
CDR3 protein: CASRGGNTEAFF

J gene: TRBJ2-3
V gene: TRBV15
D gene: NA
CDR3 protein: CATSRDRLATDTQYF

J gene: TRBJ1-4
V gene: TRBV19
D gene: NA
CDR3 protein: CASSTYSWGALNEKLFF

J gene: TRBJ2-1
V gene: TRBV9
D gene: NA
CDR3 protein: CASSVEGGSYNEQFF

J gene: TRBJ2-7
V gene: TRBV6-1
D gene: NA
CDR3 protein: CASSTHYEQYF

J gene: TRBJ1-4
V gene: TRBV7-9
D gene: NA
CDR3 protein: CASSISSPTGEKLFF

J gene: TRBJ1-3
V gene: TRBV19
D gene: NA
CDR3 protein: CASAGLSSGNTIYF

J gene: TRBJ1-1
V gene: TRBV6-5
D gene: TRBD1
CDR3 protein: CASRRDRNTEAFF

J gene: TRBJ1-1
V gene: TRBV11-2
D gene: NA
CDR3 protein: CASSLVNPGAAFF

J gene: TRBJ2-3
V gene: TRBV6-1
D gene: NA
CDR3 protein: CASSEGRDTQYF

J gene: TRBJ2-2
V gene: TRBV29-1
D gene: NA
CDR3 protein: CSVGYSDGVTGELFF

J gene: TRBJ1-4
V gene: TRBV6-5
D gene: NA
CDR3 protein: CASSYSQDNEKLFF

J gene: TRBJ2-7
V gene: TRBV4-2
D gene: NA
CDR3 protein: CASSDSQGKDEQYF

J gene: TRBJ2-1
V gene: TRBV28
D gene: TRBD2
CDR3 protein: CASSFPLAGVFHTSSYNEQFF

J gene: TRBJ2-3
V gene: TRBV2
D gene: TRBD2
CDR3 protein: CATQGLAGQDTQYF

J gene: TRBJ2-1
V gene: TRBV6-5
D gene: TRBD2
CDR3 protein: CATQTSGINNEQFF

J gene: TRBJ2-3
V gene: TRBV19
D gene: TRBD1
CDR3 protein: CASRPQGALRTDTQYF

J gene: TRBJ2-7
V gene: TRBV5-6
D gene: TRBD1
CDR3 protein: CASSARQGQYEQYF

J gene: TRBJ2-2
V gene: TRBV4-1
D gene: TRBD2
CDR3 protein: CASSHPITSGANTGELFF

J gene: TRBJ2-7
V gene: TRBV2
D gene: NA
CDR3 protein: CASAPGAFYEQYF

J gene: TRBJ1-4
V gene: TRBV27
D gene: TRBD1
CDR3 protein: CASSPGTGGLMTVKLFF

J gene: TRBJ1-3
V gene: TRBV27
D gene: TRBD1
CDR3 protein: CASSARGPGNTIYF

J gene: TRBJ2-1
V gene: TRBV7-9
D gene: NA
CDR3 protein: CAPSDLNNEQFF

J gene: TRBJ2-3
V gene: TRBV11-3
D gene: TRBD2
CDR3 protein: CASSSPRTSGATDTQYF

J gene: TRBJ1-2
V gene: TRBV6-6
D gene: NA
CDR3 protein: CASSSDTTNYGYTF

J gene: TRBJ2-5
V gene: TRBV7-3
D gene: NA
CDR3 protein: CASSSGPSETQYF

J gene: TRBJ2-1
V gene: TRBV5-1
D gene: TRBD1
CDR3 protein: CASSPRDPGGEQFF

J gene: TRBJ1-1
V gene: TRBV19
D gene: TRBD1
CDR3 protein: CASTSGQGKNTEAFF

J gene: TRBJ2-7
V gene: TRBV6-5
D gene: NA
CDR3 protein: CASRGGRWTYEQYF

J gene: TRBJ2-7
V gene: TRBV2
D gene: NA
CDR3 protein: CASTTGPGEQYF

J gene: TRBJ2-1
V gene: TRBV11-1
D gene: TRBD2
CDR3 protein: CASSLAVGGGRRSYNEQFF

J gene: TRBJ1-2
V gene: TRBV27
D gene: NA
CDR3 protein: CASSLDGNYGYTF

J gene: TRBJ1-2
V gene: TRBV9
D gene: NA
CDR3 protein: CASSFPTGHYGYTF

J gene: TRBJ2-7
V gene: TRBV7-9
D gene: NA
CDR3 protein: CASSLQEGHSPNEQYF

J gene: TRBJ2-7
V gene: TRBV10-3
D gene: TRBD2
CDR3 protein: CAISDDRDYLYEQYF

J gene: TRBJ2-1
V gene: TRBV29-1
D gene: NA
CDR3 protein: CSGLSGHNEQFF

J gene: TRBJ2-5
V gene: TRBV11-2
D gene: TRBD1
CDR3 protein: CATETGVWQETQYF

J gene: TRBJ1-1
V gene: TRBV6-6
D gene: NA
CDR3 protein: CASSHFKGNTEAFF

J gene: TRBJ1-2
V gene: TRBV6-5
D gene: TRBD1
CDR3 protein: CASRTTGTGGYGYTF